This T cell receptor beta chain was captured by sequencing in a study of cytomegalovirus exposure and HLA in healthy donors. Findings and limits, study-wide: It was in a later analysis that TCR association rates were seen to vary by HLA locus, highest for DRB1 and lowest for HLA-C. Specific recognition of CMV antigens was confirmed in vitro for three chains (all CMV-associated). Sequence variants that were highly shared formed a cluster that was likely a sequencing artifact.

The V end lost 3 bases, the J end lost 8 bases, and 12 bases lay between the germline ends. Germline CDR1 SGHKS, CDR2 YYEKEE (reference sequence). The CDR3 spans 13 residues. Details on this clone: The antigen is not known.

13 Jbeta primers and 60 Vbeta primers were used for the PCR. As handled by the study authors: Some 10 million of the about 80 million unique TCR beta chains counted in a later analysis were shared. Produced via immunoSEQ multiplex PCR; TCRdb's table is partial and in-frame only. D and trimming come from the DNA, and the V and J calls and clone size come from that table. The sample consists of some 130,000 clones, around 77% of them appearing once. Material for sequencing was PBMCs. This TCR was recovered from a man aged 45 to 65 in good health and CMV-seronegative. The V gene is TRBV5-5, the J gene TRBJ1-5, with D possibly TRBD1 on 5 matching bases. CDR3 loop: CASSSGWGEPQHF. DNA for the CDR3: TGTGCCAGCAGCTCGGGGTGGGGGGAGCCCCAGCATTTT.